This TCR beta chain emerged from a study of blood T cell repertoires in COVID-19. Overall study context: Both acute and convalescent COVID-19 samples were obtained from the United States, Italy and Spain.

Unmatched junction bases numbered 8, after V lost 6 bases and J lost 6 bases. The V gene's germline CDR1 is SNHLY and CDR2 FYNNEI. This CDR3 is 14 amino acids long. Method: immunoSEQ multiplex PCR; TCRdb's copy keeps in-frame clones and lacks some. Among hundreds of thousands of clones listed, less than 90% were seen once. This receptor was taken from a woman aged 70-85 years with COVID-19, enrolled during active disease. Sample: peripheral blood. The gene calls are TRBV2 and TRBJ1-5, with 7 nucleotides matching TRBD1. CDR3 residues: CASRDGQVGQPQHF. CDR3 nucleotide sequence: TGTGCCAGCAGGGACGGACAGGTCGGTCAGCCCCAGCATTTT.